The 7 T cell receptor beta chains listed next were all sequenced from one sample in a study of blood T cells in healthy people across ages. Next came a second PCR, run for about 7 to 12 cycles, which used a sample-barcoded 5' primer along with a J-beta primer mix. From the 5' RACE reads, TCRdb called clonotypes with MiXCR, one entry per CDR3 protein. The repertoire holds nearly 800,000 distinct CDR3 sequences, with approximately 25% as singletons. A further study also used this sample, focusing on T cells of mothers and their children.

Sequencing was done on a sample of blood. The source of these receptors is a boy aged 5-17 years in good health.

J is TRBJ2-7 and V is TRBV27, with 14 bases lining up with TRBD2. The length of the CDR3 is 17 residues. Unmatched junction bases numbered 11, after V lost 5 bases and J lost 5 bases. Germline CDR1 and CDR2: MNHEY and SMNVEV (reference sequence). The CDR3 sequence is CASSRGTSGSSYHEQYF. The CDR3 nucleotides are TGTGCCAGCAGTCGCGGGACTAGCGGGAGCTCCTATCACGAGCAGTACTTC.

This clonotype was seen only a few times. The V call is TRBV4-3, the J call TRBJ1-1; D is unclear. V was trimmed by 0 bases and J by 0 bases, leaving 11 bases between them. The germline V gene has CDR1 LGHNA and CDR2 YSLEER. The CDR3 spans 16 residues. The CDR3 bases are TGCGCCAGCAGCCAAGACGGAGAGGGTATGAACACTGAAGCTTTCTTT. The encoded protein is CASSQDGEGMNTEAFF.

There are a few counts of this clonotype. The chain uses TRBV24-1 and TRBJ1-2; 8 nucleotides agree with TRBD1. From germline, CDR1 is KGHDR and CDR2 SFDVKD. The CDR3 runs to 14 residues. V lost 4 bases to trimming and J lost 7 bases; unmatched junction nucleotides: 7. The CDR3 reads CATSDDRGVSGYTF. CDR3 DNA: TGTGCCACCAGTGACGACAGGGGAGTGAGTGGCTACACCTTC.

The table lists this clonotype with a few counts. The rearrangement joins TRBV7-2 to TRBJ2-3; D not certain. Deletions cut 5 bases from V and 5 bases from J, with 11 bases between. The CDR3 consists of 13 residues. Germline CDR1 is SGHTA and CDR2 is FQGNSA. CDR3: CASSATGRDTQYF. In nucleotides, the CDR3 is TGTGCCAGCAGCGCGACGGGCCGAGATACGCAGTATTTT.

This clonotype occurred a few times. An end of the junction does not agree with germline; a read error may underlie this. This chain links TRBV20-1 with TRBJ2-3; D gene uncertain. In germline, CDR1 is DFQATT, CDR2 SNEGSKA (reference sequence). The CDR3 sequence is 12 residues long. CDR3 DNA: TGCAGTGCTGGCTACGATGCAGATACGCTGTATTTT. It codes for CSAGYDADTLYF.

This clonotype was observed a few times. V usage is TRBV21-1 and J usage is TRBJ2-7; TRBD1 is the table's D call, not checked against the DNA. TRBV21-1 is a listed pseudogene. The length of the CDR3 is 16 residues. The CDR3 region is CASSKFPGTGLCEQYF. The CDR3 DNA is TGTGCCAGCAGCAAATTCCCTGGGACCGGCTTGTGCGAGCAGTACTTC.

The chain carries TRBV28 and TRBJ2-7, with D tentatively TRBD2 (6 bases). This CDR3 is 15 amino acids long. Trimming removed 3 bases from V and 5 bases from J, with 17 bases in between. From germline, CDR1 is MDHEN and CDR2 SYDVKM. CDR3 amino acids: CASSLGSNGGDEQYF. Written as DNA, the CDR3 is TGTGCCAGCAGTTTGGGGTCGAACGGGGGAGACGAGCAGTACTTC.